The present entry profiles one T cell receptor beta chain with its context. The antigen remains undetermined. Generated by immunoSEQ multiplex PCR, the TCRdb table keeps only in-frame clones and is missing some. The repertoire includes tens of thousands of clones, 90% of them detected once, and around 0.1% sits in the top ten. The data originate from a study of graft-versus-host responses after intestinal transplantation. At the level of the study: Transplants given to recipients were multivisceral, liver-intestinal, or isolated intestinal. Recipients uniformly received anti-thymocyte globulin induction, followed by tacrolimus and steroids for around 3 years. Whole-study findings and limits: Recipient-marrow GvH clones were detected, some having first appeared in ileum or blood. Allografts carried high graft-versus-host to host-versus-graft clonal ratios in patients having graft-donor T cell macrochimerism.

J lost 5 bases, V lost 4 bases, and 12 bases had no gene match. CDR1 and CDR2 from the germline V gene are SGHNT and YYREEE (reference sequence). The CDR3 consists of 16 residues. The J gene is TRBJ2-3, the V gene TRBV5-4, with 8 bases identical to TRBD2. The sequencing used unstimulated CD4+ T cells sorted from spleen or lymph node cells, collected before intestinal transplant. This clonotype was sampled from a human donor who received an intestinal transplant. The CDR3 region is CASSLPGGGPVDTQYF. The CDR3 DNA reads TGTGCCAGCAGCCTCCCCGGCGGGGGGCCGGTAGATACGCAGTATTTT.